The entry below describes one T cell receptor (beta chain). Its cognate antigen is unknown. Here immunoSEQ multiplex PCR was the method, and the copy in TCRdb shows in-frame clones only, minus some. The table lists tens of thousands of clones, roughly 88% of them singletons. Peripheral blood came from all dose cohorts at three timepoints. These data are taken from a study of OX40 agonist ivuxolimab in advanced cancers. As for the study in general: The dose-escalation group included hepatocellular carcinoma, melanoma, renal cell carcinoma and head and neck cancer. Overall study findings and caveats: Both blood CD4+ and CD8+ T cells showed clonal growth by week 6 at 0.1 to 3.0 mg/kg.

CDR1 and CDR2 (germline): LNHDA, SQIVND (reference sequence). V was pared by 5 bases and J by 8 bases, with 14 bases of the junction left unmatched. This CDR3 is 15 amino acids long. This TCR derives from an adult with an advanced solid tumor such as melanoma, head and neck, liver or kidney cancer. The chain joins TRBV19 to TRBJ1-2; 7 bases agree with TRBD1. Here the sequenced sample was CD4+ or CD8+ T cells sorted from blood, taken in a trial of the OX40 agonist ivuxolimab. CDR3 amino acids: CASSPQGGSAVGYTF. CDR3 DNA sequence: TGTGCCAGTAGTCCCCAGGGGGGTTCGGCAGTGGGCTACACCTTC.